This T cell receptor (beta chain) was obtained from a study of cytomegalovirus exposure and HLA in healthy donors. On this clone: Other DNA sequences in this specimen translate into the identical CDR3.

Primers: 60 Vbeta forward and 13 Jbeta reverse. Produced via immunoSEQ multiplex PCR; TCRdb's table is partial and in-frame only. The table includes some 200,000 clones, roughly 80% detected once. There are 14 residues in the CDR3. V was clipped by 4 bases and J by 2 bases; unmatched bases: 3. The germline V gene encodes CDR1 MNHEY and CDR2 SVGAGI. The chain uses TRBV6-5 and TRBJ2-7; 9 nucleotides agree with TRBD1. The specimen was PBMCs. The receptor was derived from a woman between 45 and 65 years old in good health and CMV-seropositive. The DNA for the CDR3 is TGTGCCAGCAGTTCCGGGACAGGGACCTACGAGCAGTACTTC. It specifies CASSSGTGTYEQYF.